Shown below are 20 T cell receptor beta chains from a single sample sequenced in a study of T cells after yellow fever vaccination. TCRdb analysed the 5' RACE reads with MiXCR anew, one entry per CDR3 protein. The sample carries 350,000 to 450,000 distinct CDR3 sequences, under 20% recorded once. The material was PBMCs, obtained before the yellow fever booster vaccination. The receptor set was obtained from a man between 18 and 29 years old who received the YFV17D yellow fever vaccine.

J is TRBJ1-2 and V is TRBV5-1; TRBD1 agrees at 9 bases. This CDR3 contains 15 residues. The V gene end was trimmed by 4 bases and the J gene end by 4 bases; junction bases not matched to a gene: 8. Germline CDR1 SGHRS, CDR2 YFSETQ. The CDR3 here is CASSVMDRGIYGYTF. The CDR3 coding sequence is TGCGCCAGCAGCGTCATGGACAGGGGAATCTATGGCTACACCTTC.

This clonotype was observed a handful of times. The rearrangement links TRBV20-1 to TRBJ1-1, with D unresolved. The CDR3 is 13 amino acids. The germline gives CDR1 DFQATT, CDR2 SNEGSKA (reference sequence). V was pared by 3 bases and J by 4 bases, with 12 bases between. For the CDR3, the DNA is TGCAGTGCTAGGCACAGCTCATTCACTGAAGCTTTCTTT. Its translation is CSARHSSFTEAFF.

J is TRBJ1-2 and V is TRBV27; D gene ambiguous. Germline CDR1 and CDR2: MNHEY and SMNVEV (reference sequence). The V gene lost 6 bases and the J gene lost 8 bases, with 22 bases spanning the gap. The CDR3 length is 15 residues. The DNA of the CDR3 is TGTGCCAGCAGCCGGAATAGAAGGGATTCGGAAGGCTACACCTTC. As protein: CASSRNRRDSEGYTF.

This rearrangement joins TRBV19 to TRBJ1-2, with unresolved D. In germline, CDR1 is LNHDA, CDR2 SQIVND (reference sequence). V was pared by 6 bases and J by 12 bases, with 17 bases between. The length of the CDR3 is 12 residues. The CDR3 is CASREDWGEDTF. DNA of the CDR3: TGTGCCAGTAGGGAGGACTGGGGAGAAGACACCTTC. The entire variable domain, with the rest obtained from reference TRBV19 and TRBJ1-2, is as follows: DGGITQSPKYLFRKEGQNVTLSCEQNLNHDAMYWYRQDPGQGLRLIYYSQIVNDFQKGDIAEGYSVSREKKESFPLTVTSAQKNPTAFYLCASREDWGEDTFGSGTRLTVV.

The CDR3 reads CASSQSSLNYGYTF. CDR3 nucleotides: TGCGCCAGCAGCCAGAGCAGTCTTAACTATGGCTACACCTTC. The chain joins TRBV4-3 to TRBJ1-2; D is uncertain. This CDR3 comprises 14 residues. Trimming cost V 3 bases and J 1 base, with 9 bases left between them. The germline V gene has CDR1 LGHNA and CDR2 YSLEER.

This chain links TRBV5-1 with TRBJ1-6; no firm D call. V lost 1 base and J lost 10, with 9 bases in between. CDR1 is SGHRS and CDR2 is YFSETQ in the germline V gene. This CDR3 spans 13 amino acids. CDR3 DNA: TGCGCCAGCAGCTTGTCTGCAGAATCACCCCTCCACTTT. Its translation: CASSLSAESPLHF.

The V and J genes are TRBV20-1 and TRBJ2-1; 8 nucleotides line up with TRBD1. The germline V gene encodes CDR1 DFQATT and CDR2 SNEGSKA (reference sequence). Germline trimming cut 3 bases from V and 0 bases from J; bases unmatched to any gene: 7. This CDR3 is built from 16 residues. CDR3 region: CSARGGQAGSYNEQFF. Here the CDR3 DNA reads TGCAGTGCTAGGGGGGGACAGGCGGGCTCCTACAATGAGCAGTTCTTC.

This clonotype was seen at least ten times. The rearrangement links TRBV29-1 to TRBJ2-7; D call uncertain. Germline CDR1 and CDR2: SQVTM and ANQGSEA. Trimming removed 4 bases from V and 3 bases from J, with 10 bases in between. This CDR3 region has 12 residues. The CDR3 spells CSVVSAGYEQYF. CDR3 coding DNA: TGCAGCGTTGTGTCGGCCGGCTACGAGCAGTACTTC.

There are a few counts of this clonotype. This sequence joins TRBV7-3 and TRBJ2-3; D call uncertain. Germline lookup yields CDR1 SGHTA and CDR2 FQGTGA. The CDR3 sequence is 14 residues long. V was pared by 1 base and J by 3 bases, with 8 bases between. The chain's CDR3 is CASSLMATTDTQYF. The CDR3 nucleotides read TGTGCCAGCAGCTTAATGGCTACTACAGATACGCAGTATTTT.

The V and J genes are TRBV7-9 and TRBJ2-7; 8 bases line up with TRBD1. The CDR3 has 13 amino acids. The V gene end was trimmed by 4 bases and the J gene end by 5 bases; junction bases not matched to a gene: 4. Germline V lookup: CDR1 SEHNR, CDR2 FQNEAQ (reference sequence). The CDR3 reads CASSSDRDNEQYV. CDR3 nucleotide sequence: TGTGCCAGCAGCTCGGACAGGGACAACGAGCAGTACGTC.

The rearrangement joins TRBV7-2 to TRBJ2-5; D ambiguous. The germline CDR1 and CDR2 sequences are SGHTA and FQGNSA. The CDR3 loop spans 14 amino acids. Trimming took off 3 bases at V and 5 bases at J, with 13 bases between the two ends. The CDR3 DNA follows: TGTGCCAGCAGCTTTTGGAGCGACGGGGAGACCCAGTACTTC. It codes for CASSFWSDGETQYF.

This clonotype was seen a handful of times. The rearrangement uses TRBV14 and TRBJ2-7; possibly TRBD1 for D (7 bases). CDR1 is SGHDN, CDR2 FVKESK, per germline. The CDR3 has 16 residues. The V end lost 1 base, the J end lost 6 bases, and 19 bases lay between the germline ends. CDR3 nucleotide sequence: TGTGCCAGCAGCCAAGTCCCGGCTCACAGGGGAGGCGAGCAGTACGTC. It encodes CASSQVPAHRGGEQYV.

This sequence joins TRBV5-5 and TRBJ1-3; D is possibly TRBD1 (5 bases). The CDR3 loop spans 15 amino acids. Germline V gives CDR1 SGHKS, CDR2 YYEKEE (reference sequence). The V gene lost 0 bases and the J gene lost 5 bases, with 12 bases spanning the gap. The CDR3 sequence is CASSLEGHYRNTIYF. The CDR3 nucleotides read TGTGCCAGCAGCTTGGAGGGGCATTATCGAAACACCATATATTTT.

This clonotype was detected ten times or more. The rearrangement joins TRBV6-6 to TRBJ1-1; possibly TRBD1 for D (5 bases). CDR3 length equals 14 residues. Germline CDR1 MNHNY, CDR2 SVGAGI (reference sequence). Trimming left V 2 bases short and J 1 base short, with 8 bases between. The CDR3 protein is CASSYQTANTEAFF. Here the CDR3 DNA reads TGTGCCAGCAGTTACCAGACAGCGAACACTGAAGCTTTCTTT.

This clonotype appeared a few times. V and J are TRBV7-2 and TRBJ1-2; D perhaps matches TRBD1 (6 bases). Germline V gene data show CDR1 as SGHTA and CDR2 as FQGNSA. V was clipped by 11 bases and J by 2 bases, with 21 bases between them. CDR3 length: 15 amino acids. The CDR3 DNA reads as TGTGCCTCTAATCCAGGGGTCAGAAGGAACTATGGCTACACCTTC. Protein sequence: CASNPGVRRNYGYTF.

The chain has TRBV6-6 and TRBJ1-1; D possibly corresponds to TRBD1 (5 bases). The CDR3 has 17 residues. V was trimmed by 0 bases and J by 3 bases, leaving 17 bases between them. Germline CDR1 and CDR2: MNHNY and SVGAGI (reference sequence). The DNA for the CDR3 is TGTGCCAGCAGTTACTCCTCTGGCCAGGGCAGGGACACTGAAGCTTTCTTT. It specifies CASSYSSGQGRDTEAFF.

This chain links TRBV6-2 or TRBV6-3 with TRBJ2-5, with D uncertain. Germline values: CDR1 MNHEY, CDR2 SVGEGT. V was trimmed by 7 bases and J by 1 base, leaving 13 bases between them. This CDR3 spans 14 amino acids. The CDR3: CASTVFGSQETQYF. The CDR3, as DNA: TGTGCCAGCACGGTGTTTGGCAGCCAAGAGACCCAGTACTTC.

This clonotype was found once. The J gene is TRBJ2-7, the V gene TRBV9; 11 bases fit TRBD2. This CDR3 spans 16 amino acids. The ends lost 0 bases at V and 2 bases at J; junction bases unmatched: 4. From germline, CDR1 is SGDLS and CDR2 YYNGEE. As DNA, the CDR3 is TGTGCCAGCAGCGTAGGTACTAGCGGGGGCCCCTACGAGCAGTACTTC. As protein: CASSVGTSGGPYEQYF. The full variable domain, with the rest looked up from reference TRBV9 and TRBJ2-7, is DSGVTQTPKHLITATGQRVTLRCSPRSGDLSVYWYQQSLDQGLQFLIQYYNGEERAKGNILERFSAQQFPDLHSELNLSSLELGDSALYFCASSVGTSGGPYEQYFGPGTRLTVT.

The CDR3 spells CASSPGDQGYTF. The CDR3 DNA reads as TGTGCCAGCAGCCCGGGGGATCAGGGCTACACCTTC. The chain carries TRBV7-9 and TRBJ1-2, with TRBD1 as a possible D gene (5 bases). Trimming shortened V by 5 bases and J by 8 bases, and 12 bases separated the two germline ends. The CDR3 runs to 12 residues. Germline V gives CDR1 SEHNR, CDR2 FQNEAQ (reference sequence).

The rearrangement uses TRBV7-9 and TRBJ1-2, with 9 bases that match TRBD1. J lost 7 bases, V lost 5 bases, and 8 bases had no gene match. Germline values: CDR1 SEHNR, CDR2 FQNEAQ (reference sequence). This CDR3 has 14 amino acids. The CDR3, as DNA: TGTGCCAGCAGCGAGACAGGGGGTCCTATTGGCTACACCTTC. Translation: CASSETGGPIGYTF.